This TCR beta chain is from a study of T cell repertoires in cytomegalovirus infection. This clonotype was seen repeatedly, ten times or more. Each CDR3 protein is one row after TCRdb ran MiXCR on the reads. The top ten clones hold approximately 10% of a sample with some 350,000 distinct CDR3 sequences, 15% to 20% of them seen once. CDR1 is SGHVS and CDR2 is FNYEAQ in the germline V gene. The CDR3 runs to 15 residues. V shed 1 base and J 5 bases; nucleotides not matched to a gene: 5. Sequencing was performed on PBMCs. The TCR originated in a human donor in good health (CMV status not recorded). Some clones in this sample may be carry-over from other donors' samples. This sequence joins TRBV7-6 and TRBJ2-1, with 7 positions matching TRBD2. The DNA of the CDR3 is TGTGCCAGCAGCTTAGGTCTAGCGGAAGACAATGAGCAGTTCTTC. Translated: CASSLGLAEDNEQFF.